Sequencing of this T cell receptor (beta chain) was carried out in a study of blood T cell repertoires in COVID-19. Study background: Samples came from the United States, Italy and Spain, spanning acute and convalescent COVID-19. Sample material is recorded as cDNA or gDNA derived from T cells, B-cell-depleted T cells, or PBMCs.

This clone occurred a few times. As handled by the study authors: Reference gene primers were amplified, and this amplification served to estimate nucleated cell counts. Only in-frame clones appear in the TCRdb table, and some are missing; sequencing was by immunoSEQ multiplex PCR. V and J calls and clone size are as listed in that table; D and trimming were resolved from the DNA. Of about 81,000 clones in the sample, roughly 82% are singletons; the top ten hold 7% to 9%. Per the germline V gene, CDR1 is SGHDT and CDR2 is YYEEEE. This CDR3 is built from 16 residues. Trimming removed 1 base from V and 6 bases from J; junction bases left unmatched: 13.

The J gene is TRBJ2-7, the V gene TRBV5-6, with 7 bases identical to TRBD1. What was sequenced was peripheral blood. The TCR originated in a human donor in a cohort sampled during active COVID-19. The CDR3 region has the DNA TGTGCCAGCAGCTTGACAGGGGCCGCCGCGTGGCTCGAGCAGTACTTC. Encoded protein: CASSLTGAAAWLEQYF. Full variable domain (rest looked up from reference TRBV5-6 and TRBJ2-7): DAGVTQSPTHLIKTRGQQVTLRCSPKSGHDTVSWYQQALGQGPQFIFQYYEEEERQRGNFPDRFSGHQFPNYSSELNVNALLLGDSALYLCASSLTGAAAWLEQYFGPGTRLTVT.